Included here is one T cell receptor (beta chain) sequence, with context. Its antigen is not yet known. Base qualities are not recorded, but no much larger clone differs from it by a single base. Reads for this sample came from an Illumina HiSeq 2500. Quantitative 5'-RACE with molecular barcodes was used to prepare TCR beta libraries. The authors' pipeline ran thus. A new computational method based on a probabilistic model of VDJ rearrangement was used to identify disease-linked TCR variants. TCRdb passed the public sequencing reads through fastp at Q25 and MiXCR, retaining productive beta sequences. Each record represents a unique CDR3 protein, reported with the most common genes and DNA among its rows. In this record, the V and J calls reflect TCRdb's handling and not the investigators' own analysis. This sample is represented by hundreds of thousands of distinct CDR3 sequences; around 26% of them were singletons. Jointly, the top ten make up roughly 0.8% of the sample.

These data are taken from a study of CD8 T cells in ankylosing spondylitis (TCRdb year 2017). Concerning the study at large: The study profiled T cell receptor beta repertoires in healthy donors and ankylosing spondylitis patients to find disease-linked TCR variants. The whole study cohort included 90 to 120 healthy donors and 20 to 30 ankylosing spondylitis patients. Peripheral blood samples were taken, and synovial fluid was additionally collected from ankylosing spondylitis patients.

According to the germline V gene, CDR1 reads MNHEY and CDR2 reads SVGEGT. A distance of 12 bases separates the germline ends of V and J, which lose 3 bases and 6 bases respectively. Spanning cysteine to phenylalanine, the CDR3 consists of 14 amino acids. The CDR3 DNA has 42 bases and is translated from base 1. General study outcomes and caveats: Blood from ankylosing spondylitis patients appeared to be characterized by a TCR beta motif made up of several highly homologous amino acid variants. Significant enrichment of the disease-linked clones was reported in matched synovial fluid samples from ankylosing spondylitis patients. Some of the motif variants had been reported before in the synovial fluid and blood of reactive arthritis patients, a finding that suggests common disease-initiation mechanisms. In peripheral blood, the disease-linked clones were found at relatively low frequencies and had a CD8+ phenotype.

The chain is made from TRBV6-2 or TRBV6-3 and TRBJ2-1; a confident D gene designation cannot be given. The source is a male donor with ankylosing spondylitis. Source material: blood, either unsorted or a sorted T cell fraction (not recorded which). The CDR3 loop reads CASSYLRPGNEQFF. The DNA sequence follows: TGTGCCAGCAGTTATCTCCGGCCCGGCAATGAGCAGTTCTTC.